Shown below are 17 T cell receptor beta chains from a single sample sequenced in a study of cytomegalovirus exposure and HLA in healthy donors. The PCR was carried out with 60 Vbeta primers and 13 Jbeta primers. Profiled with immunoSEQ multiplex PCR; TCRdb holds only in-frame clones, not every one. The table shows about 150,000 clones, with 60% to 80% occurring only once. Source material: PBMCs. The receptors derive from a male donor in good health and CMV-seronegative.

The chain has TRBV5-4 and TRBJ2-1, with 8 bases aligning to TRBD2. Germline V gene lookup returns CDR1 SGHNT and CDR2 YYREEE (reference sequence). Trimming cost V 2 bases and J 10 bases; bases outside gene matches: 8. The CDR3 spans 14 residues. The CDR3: CASSFPAGDREQFF. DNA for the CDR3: TGTGCCAGCAGCTTTCCAGCGGGAGATAGGGAGCAGTTCTTC. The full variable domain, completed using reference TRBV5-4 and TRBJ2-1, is ETGVTQSPTHLIKTRGQQVTLRCSSQSGHNTVSWYQQALGQGPQFIFQYYREEENGRGNFPPRFSGLQFPNYSSELNVNALELDDSALYLCASSFPAGDREQFFGPGTRLTVL.

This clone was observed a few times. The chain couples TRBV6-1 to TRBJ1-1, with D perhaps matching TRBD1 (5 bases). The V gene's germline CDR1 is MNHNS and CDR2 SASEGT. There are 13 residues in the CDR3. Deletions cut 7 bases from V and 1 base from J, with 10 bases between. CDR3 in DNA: TGTGCCAGCACCTACGACAGGAACACTGAAGCTTTCTTT. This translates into CASTYDRNTEAFF.

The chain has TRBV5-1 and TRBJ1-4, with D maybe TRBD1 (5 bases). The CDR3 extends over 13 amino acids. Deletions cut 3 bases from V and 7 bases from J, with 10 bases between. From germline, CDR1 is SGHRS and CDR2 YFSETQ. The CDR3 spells CASSWEGSEKLFF. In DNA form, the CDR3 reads TGCGCCAGCAGCTGGGAGGGGAGTGAAAAACTGTTTTTT.

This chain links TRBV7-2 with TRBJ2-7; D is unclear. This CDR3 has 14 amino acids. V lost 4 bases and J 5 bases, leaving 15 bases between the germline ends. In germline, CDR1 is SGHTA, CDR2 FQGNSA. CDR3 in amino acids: CASSSRRQSDEQYF. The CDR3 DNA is TGTGCCAGCAGCTCAAGGCGGCAATCCGACGAGCAGTACTTC.

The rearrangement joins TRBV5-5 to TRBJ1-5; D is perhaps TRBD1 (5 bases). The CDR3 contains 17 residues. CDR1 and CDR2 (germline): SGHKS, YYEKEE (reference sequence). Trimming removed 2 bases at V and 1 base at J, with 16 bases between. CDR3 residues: CASSFFPGDTSNQPQHF. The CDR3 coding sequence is TGTGCCAGCAGCTTCTTTCCGGGGGATACCAGCAATCAGCCCCAGCATTTT.

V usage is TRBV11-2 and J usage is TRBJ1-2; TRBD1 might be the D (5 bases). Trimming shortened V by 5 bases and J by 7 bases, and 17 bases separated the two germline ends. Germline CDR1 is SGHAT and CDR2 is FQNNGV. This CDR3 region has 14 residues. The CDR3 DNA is TGTGCCAGCAGCCACCGGCAGGGTCGGGTTGGCTACACCTTC. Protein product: CASSHRQGRVGYTF.

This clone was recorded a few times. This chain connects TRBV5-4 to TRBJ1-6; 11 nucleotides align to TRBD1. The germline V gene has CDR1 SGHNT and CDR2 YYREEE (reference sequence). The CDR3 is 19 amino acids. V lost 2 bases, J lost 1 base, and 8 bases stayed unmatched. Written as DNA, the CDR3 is TGTGCCAGCAGCTTTGAAGGGACAGGGGGACGTTCCTATAATTCACCCCTCCACTTT. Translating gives CASSFEGTGGRSYNSPLHF.

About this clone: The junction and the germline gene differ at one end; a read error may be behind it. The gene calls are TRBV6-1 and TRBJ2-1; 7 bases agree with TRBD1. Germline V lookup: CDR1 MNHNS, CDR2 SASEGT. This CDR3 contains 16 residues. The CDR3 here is CASREGPGTAYNEQFF. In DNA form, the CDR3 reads TGTGCCAGCAGAGAAGGGCCCGGGACAGCATACAATGAGCAGTTCTTC.

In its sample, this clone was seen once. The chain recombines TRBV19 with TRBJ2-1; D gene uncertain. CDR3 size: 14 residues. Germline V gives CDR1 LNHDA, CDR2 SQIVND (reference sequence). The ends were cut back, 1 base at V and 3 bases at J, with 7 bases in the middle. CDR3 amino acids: CASSIGAFYNEQFF. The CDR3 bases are TGTGCCAGTAGTATAGGAGCGTTCTACAATGAGCAGTTCTTC.

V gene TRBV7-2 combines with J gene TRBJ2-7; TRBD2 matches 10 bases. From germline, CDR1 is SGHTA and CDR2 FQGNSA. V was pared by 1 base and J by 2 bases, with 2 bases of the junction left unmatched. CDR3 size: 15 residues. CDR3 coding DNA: TGTGCCAGCAGCTTAGAAGCGGGGGGGACCTACGAGCAGTACTTC. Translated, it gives CASSLEAGGTYEQYF.

The CDR3 nucleotides are TGTGCCAGCAGCGGTACAGGGTTAGGGAACACTGAAGCTTTCTTT. Its translation is CASSGTGLGNTEAFF. The gene calls are TRBV9 and TRBJ1-1; a weak D match, TRBD1 (6 bases). Germline V CDR1 and CDR2: SGDLS, YYNGEE. The CDR3 has 15 amino acids. Trimming pared 3 bases from V and 1 base from J, leaving 13 bases between.

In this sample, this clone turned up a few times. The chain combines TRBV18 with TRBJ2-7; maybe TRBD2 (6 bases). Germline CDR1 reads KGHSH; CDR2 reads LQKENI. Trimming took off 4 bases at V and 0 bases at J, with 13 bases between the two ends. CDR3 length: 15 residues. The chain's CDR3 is CASSRETGASYEQYF. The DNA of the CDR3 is TGTGCCAGCTCACGAGAGACGGGAGCCTCCTACGAGCAGTACTTC.

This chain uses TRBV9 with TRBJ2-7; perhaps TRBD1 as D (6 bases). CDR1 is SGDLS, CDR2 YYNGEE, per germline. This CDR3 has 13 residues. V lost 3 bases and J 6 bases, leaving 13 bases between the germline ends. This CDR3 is CASSATRGGEQYF. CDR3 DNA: TGTGCCAGCAGCGCGACCAGGGGTGGCGAGCAGTACTTC.

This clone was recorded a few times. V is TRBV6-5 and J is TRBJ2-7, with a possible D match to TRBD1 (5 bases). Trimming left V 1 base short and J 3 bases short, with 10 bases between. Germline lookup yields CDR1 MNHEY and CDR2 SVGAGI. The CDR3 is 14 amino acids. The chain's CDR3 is CASSYWGPSYEQYF. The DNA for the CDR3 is TGTGCCAGCAGTTACTGGGGCCCGAGCTACGAGCAGTACTTC.

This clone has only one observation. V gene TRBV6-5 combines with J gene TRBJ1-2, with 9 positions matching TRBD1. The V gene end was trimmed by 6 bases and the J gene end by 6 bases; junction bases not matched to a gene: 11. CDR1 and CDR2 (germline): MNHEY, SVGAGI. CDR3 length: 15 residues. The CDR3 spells CASRPHRGPRDGYTF. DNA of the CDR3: TGTGCCAGCAGACCTCACAGGGGGCCGAGGGATGGCTACACCTTC.

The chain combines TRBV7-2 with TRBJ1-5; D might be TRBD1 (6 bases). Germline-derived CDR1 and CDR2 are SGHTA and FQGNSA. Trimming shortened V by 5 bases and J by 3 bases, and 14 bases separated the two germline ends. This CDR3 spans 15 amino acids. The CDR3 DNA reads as TGTGCCAGCAGCCAGACACAGGGATTCAATCAGCCCCAGCATTTT. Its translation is CASSQTQGFNQPQHF.

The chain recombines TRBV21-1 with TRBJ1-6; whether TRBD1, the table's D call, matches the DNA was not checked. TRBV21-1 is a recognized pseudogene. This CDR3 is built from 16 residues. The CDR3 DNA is TGTGCCAGCATCCTTGGGGGCTTTACGAATAATTCACCCCTCCACTTT. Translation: CASILGGFTNNSPLHF.